This entry describes one TCR beta chain. The data were produced by immunoSEQ multiplex PCR, yet TCRdb's version contains in-frame clones alone and is incomplete. The sample holds over 55,000 clones, 83% seen once. This sample was taken from a study of blood T cell repertoires in COVID-19. For the study at large: The United States, Italy and Spain supplied acute and convalescent COVID-19 samples.

The CDR3 contains 17 residues. Germline-derived CDR1 and CDR2 are KGHDR and SFDVKD. J was trimmed by 1 base and V by 4 bases; bases with no gene match: 8. Enrolment of Seattle patients took place during active infection, and they were followed longitudinally. The source is a man over 45 with COVID-19, enrolled during active disease. Specimen: peripheral blood. The chain joins TRBV24-1 to TRBJ2-3; 9 positions match TRBD2. CDR3 protein: CATSDPGLASGTDTQYF. CDR3 coding DNA: TGTGCCACCAGTGACCCTGGACTAGCGTCTGGCACAGATACGCAGTATTTT.